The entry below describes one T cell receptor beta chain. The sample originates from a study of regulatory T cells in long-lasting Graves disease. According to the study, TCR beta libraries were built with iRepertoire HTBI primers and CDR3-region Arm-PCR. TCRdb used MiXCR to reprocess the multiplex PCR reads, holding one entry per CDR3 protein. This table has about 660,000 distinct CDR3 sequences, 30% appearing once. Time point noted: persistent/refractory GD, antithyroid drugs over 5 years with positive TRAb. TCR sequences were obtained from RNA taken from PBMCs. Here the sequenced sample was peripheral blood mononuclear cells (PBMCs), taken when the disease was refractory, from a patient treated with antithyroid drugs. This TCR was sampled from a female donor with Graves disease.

CDR3 residues: CASRPGLAGGNYEQYF. Here the CDR3 DNA reads TGTGCCAGCAGGCCGGGACTAGCGGGAGGAAACTACGAGCAGTACTTC. The chain links TRBV2 to TRBJ2-7, with 15 bases that match TRBD2. Trimming removed 6 bases from V and 3 bases from J; junction bases left unmatched: 6. Germline CDR1 reads SNHLY; CDR2 reads FYNNEI. This CDR3 comprises 16 residues.